The clone carrying this T cell receptor beta chain was recorded a few times. Its antigen is undetermined. The CDR3 has 15 amino acids. CDR1 is SGHTA and CDR2 is FQGNSA in the germline V gene. Trimming at V came to 2 bases and at J to 7 bases, leaving 7 bases not matched to a gene. TCRdb re-called the reads with MiXCR, one entry per CDR3 protein. The sample carries about half a million distinct CDR3 sequences, around 35% recorded once. This entry belongs to a study of T cell repertoires in cytomegalovirus infection. The overall study: Public TCR beta signatures indicated both CMV infection and matching HLA type. Study-level points and caveats: Ex vivo responses were dominated by HLA-C-restricted CMV-specific TCR beta clonotypes.

This TCR was sampled from a human donor in good health (CMV status not recorded). Some clones in this sample may be carry-over from other donors' samples. The chain links TRBV7-2 to TRBJ2-1; 8 bases map to TRBD2. The sample was cultured PBMCs, taken from culture after CMV antigen stimulation. The CDR3: CASSLLGLAWNEQFF. Here the CDR3 DNA reads TGTGCCAGCAGCTTACTTGGACTAGCATGGAATGAGCAGTTCTTC.